This T cell receptor (beta chain) came from a study of blood T cell repertoires in COVID-19. V lost 5 bases and J 13 bases, leaving 15 bases between the germline ends. CDR1 SGHNT and CDR2 YENEEA come from the germline V gene. The CDR3 runs to 12 residues. Repertoires were generated with immunoSEQ multiplex PCR, while TCRdb's copy carries only in-frame clones and drops some. The data hold a few hundred thousand clones, with 81% observed a single time. Sequencing input: PBMCs or T cells enriched from blood (not recorded which). The clonotype was recovered from a middle-aged man who had recovered from COVID-19. This chain uses TRBV11-3 with TRBJ2-1; the D gene is possibly TRBD1 (6 bases). The chain's CDR3 is CASSPDRRTQFF. In nucleotides, the CDR3 is TGTGCCAGCAGCCCTGACAGGCGAACCCAGTTCTTC.